The 10 T cell receptor beta chains listed next were all sequenced from one sample in a study of preoperative IRX-2 immunotherapy in early breast cancer (dated by TCRdb to about 2019). The intended sense of this specimen's treatment or condition label: preoperative locoregional IRX-2 cytokine immunotherapy. The library was made by the immunoSEQ multiplex PCR assay. TCRdb obtained this table from immuneACCESS and retained in-frame rearrangements with V and J assigned. These tables miss some clones; where compared with another copy, unresolved V genes account for less than half of the shortfall, and the remainder is unexplained. The sample table records almost 35,000 clones; about 96% of these occur just once. The ten largest clones represent under 6.5% of the sample. The sample was collected from a patient treated with IRX-2 immunotherapy. Every receptor here comes from a human donor with breast cancer.

The chain links TRBV6-1 to TRBJ2-5; 9 nucleotides agree with TRBD1. The CDR3 is made up of 15 amino acids. CDR1 is MNHNS and CDR2 is SASEGT in the germline V gene. J was trimmed by 3 bases and V by 7 bases; bases with no gene match: 9. CDR3 bases: TGTGCCAGCAAGAGAACACAGGGGGCGGAAGAGACCCAGTACTTC. Amino acid sequence: CASKRTQGAEETQYF.

This chain joins TRBV11-2 and TRBJ1-2; D is unclear. The CDR3 is made up of 14 amino acids. Trimming pared 4 bases from V and 2 bases from J, leaving 11 bases between. CDR1 SGHAT and CDR2 FQNNGV come from the germline V gene. This CDR3 is CASSSLRANYGYTF. In DNA, the CDR3 is TGTGCCAGCAGCTCGCTAAGGGCGAACTATGGCTACACCTTC.

The chain employs TRBV7-9 and TRBJ2-7; D might be TRBD1 (6 bases). Germline-derived CDR1 and CDR2 are SEHNR and FQNEAQ (reference sequence). The CDR3 has 15 residues. Trimming pared 5 bases from V and 3 bases from J, leaving 17 bases between. The CDR3 bases are TGTGCCAGCAGCACTTCTACAGGGATCGGCTACGAGCAGTACTTC. Translation gives CASSTSTGIGYEQYF.

This chain joins TRBV7-2 and TRBJ1-2, with D unresolved. Germline lookup yields CDR1 SGHTA and CDR2 FQGNSA. Trimming took 5 bases from V and 6 from J, leaving 10 bases between them. The CDR3 is 12 amino acids. DNA of the CDR3: TGTGCCAGCAGCCTCGGAGTACATGGCTACACCTTC. Translation: CASSLGVHGYTF.

The V call is TRBV5-1, the J call TRBJ2-1; 7 nucleotides match TRBD2. With 7 bases clipped from V and 0 bases from J, the junction kept 7 bases outside the gene matches. The germline gives CDR1 SGHRS, CDR2 YFSETQ. The CDR3 spans 15 residues. The CDR3 region is CASGKTSSSYNEQFF. CDR3 sequence (DNA): TGCGCCAGCGGTAAGACTAGCAGCTCCTACAATGAGCAGTTCTTC.

V and J are TRBV4-1 and TRBJ1-5; 8 bases map to TRBD1. After removal of 0 bases from V and 6 bases from J, the junction contained 1 base not matched to a gene. The CDR3 has 14 amino acids. CDR1 and CDR2 (germline): MGHRA, YSYEKL. This CDR3 is CASSQDRGPQPQHF. The CDR3 bases are TGCGCCAGCAGCCAAGACAGGGGGCCTCAGCCCCAGCATTTT.

J is TRBJ1-2 and V is TRBV15, with TRBD1 identical over 11 bases. CDR1 and CDR2 from the germline V gene are LNHNV and YYDKDF (reference sequence). The CDR3 length is 20 residues. The junction had 18 bases not matched to a gene; V was cut back by 0 bases and J by 6 bases. CDR3 residues: CATSREAGRTGGDQEHGYTF. The CDR3 DNA reads TGTGCCACCAGCAGAGAGGCCGGACGGACAGGGGGCGACCAGGAGCATGGCTACACCTTC.

The chain carries TRBV10-3 and TRBJ1-4; D perhaps matches TRBD1 (5 bases). The germline CDR1 and CDR2 sequences are ENHRY and SYGVKD. V dropped 2 bases and J dropped 8 bases, with 12 bases sitting between them. The CDR3 has 14 residues. CDR3 protein: CAISEQGVGEKLFF. Here the CDR3 DNA reads TGTGCCATCAGTGAGCAGGGAGTAGGGGAAAAACTGTTTTTT.

The V and J genes are TRBV7-9 and TRBJ1-1; D ambiguous. Germline loops: CDR1 SEHNR, CDR2 FQNEAQ (reference sequence). This CDR3 is 14 amino acids long. Trimming removed 5 bases at V and 1 base at J, with 11 bases between. CDR3: CASSLPPSNTEAFF. The CDR3 bases are TGTGCCAGCAGCCTCCCCCCGTCGAACACTGAAGCTTTCTTT.

CDR3 sequence: CASSVGLGRMADTQYF. CDR3 in DNA: TGTGCCAGCAGCGTAGGGTTAGGTAGAATGGCAGATACGCAGTATTTT. The chain employs TRBV9 and TRBJ2-3; D gene unclear. The germline V and J ends were trimmed by 0 bases and 4 bases, with 15 bases remaining between them. CDR1 and CDR2 (germline): SGDLS, YYNGEE. The CDR3 is 16 amino acids.